Described below is a single T cell receptor (beta chain) sequence and its context. What this receptor recognizes is not known. Base qualities were left out, and no much larger clone turns up one base away. From the germline V gene, CDR1 is MGHRA and CDR2 is YSYEKL. The CDR3 sequence holds 17 residues, the cysteine and phenylalanine included. Only the CDR3 portion is preserved as DNA: 51 bases, with reading frame beginning at the first base. Germline trimming amounts to 3 bases on V and 2 bases on J, with 13 as the count of junction bases outside the gene matches. This entry belongs to a study of technical replicates of blood from several donors (dated by TCRdb to 2017 to 2019). Libraries came from the immunoSEQ multiplex PCR assay. TCRdb took this table from immuneACCESS and kept in-frame rearrangements with V and J called. Such tables lack part of the clones; where checked against another copy, unresolved V genes explain under half of the gap, and the rest is unexplained. The sample records 65,000 to 80,000 clones, roughly 96% of which are singletons. Roughly 0.34% of the sample comes from the top ten.

The V and J segments used are TRBV4-1 and TRBJ2-7; the junction holds 7 bases that match TRBD2. The sequenced material came from T cells isolated from PBMCs. The source of this sequence is a human donor in good health. The CDR3 amino acid sequence is: CASSQTPVAGMTYEQYF. The nucleotide sequence is TGCGCCAGCAGCCAGACCCCGGTAGCGGGCATGACCTACGAGCAGTACTTC.